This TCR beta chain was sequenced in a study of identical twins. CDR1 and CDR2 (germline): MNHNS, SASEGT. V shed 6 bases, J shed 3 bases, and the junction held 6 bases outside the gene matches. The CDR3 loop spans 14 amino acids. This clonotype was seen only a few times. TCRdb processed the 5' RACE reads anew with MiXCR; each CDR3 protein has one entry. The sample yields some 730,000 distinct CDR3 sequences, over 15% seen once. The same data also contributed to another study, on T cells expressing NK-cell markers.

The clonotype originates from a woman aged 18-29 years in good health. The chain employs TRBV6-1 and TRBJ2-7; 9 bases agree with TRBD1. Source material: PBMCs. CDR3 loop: CASRKTGGIYEQYF. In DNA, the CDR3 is TGTGCCAGCAGAAAGACAGGGGGGATCTACGAGCAGTACTTC.